The rows below give T cell receptor beta chains drawn from one sample of a study of blood T cell repertoires in COVID-19. The protocol was immunoSEQ multiplex PCR, while the TCRdb copy is restricted to in-frame clones and leaves out a portion. The table includes 250,000 to 350,000 clones, about 81% detected once. The material sequenced was peripheral blood. The source of these receptors is a human donor with COVID-19, enrolled during active disease. The donor label of this sample is uncertain. Both conserved end residues are part of each CDR3. The D gene is left open where the match is weak. Clone size is not always given. Where it is, it says once, few, many or a class for expanded clones.

d_call: TRBD2
clone_size: NA
j_call: TRBJ2-7
v_call: TRBV28
cdr3_nt: TGTGCCAGCAGTCCGACTAGCGGGAGGGCCTGGAGCTACGAGCAGTACTTC
cdr3_aa: CASSPTSGRAWSYEQYF

d_call: NA
clone_size: NA
j_call: TRBJ2-1
v_call: TRBV5-1
cdr3_nt: TGCGCCAGCAGCCCGGTGGCGGACTTCTCCTACAATGAGCAGTTCTTC
cdr3_aa: CASSPVADFSYNEQFF

d_call: NA
clone_size: NA
j_call: TRBJ1-1
v_call: TRBV12-3/TRBV12-4
cdr3_nt: TGTGCCAGCAGCCGGGGGGGAGCTGAAGCTTTCTTT
cdr3_aa: CASSRGGAEAFF

d_call: TRBD1
clone_size: NA
j_call: TRBJ1-2
v_call: TRBV6-5
cdr3_nt: TGTGCCAGCAGGAGGACAGGGGGTGGCTACACCTTC
cdr3_aa: CASRRTGGGYTF

d_call: TRBD1
clone_size: NA
j_call: TRBJ1-1
v_call: TRBV9
cdr3_nt: TGTGCCAGCAGCGCCCGACAGGGTCCAAACACTGAAGCTTTCTTT
cdr3_aa: CASSARQGPNTEAFF

d_call: TRBD1
clone_size: NA
j_call: TRBJ2-7
v_call: TRBV5-1
cdr3_nt: TGCGCCAGCAGCTCCTCCCGGGACAGCTCCTACGAGCAGTACTTC
cdr3_aa: CASSSSRDSSYEQYF

d_call: NA
clone_size: NA
j_call: TRBJ1-6
v_call: TRBV30
cdr3_nt: TGTGCCTGGAGTCTGACTCCCGCGGGACCCTCACCCCTCCACTTT
cdr3_aa: CAWSLTPAGPSPLHF

d_call: NA
clone_size: NA
j_call: TRBJ2-2
v_call: TRBV18
cdr3_nt: TGTGCCAGCTCACCCTCGGACAGACGTGGTTCAAACACCGGGGAGCTGTTTTTT
cdr3_aa: CASSPSDRRGSNTGELFF

d_call: NA
clone_size: NA
j_call: TRBJ1-1
v_call: TRBV19
cdr3_nt: TGTGCCAGTAGTAAACTGAGAAACACTGAAGCTTTCTTT
cdr3_aa: CASSKLRNTEAFF

d_call: NA
clone_size: NA
j_call: TRBJ2-7
v_call: TRBV28
cdr3_nt: TGTGCCAGCAGTAAGCTAAGCAACGAGCAGTACTTC
cdr3_aa: CASSKLSNEQYF

d_call: NA
clone_size: NA
j_call: TRBJ1-2
v_call: TRBV5-1
cdr3_nt: TGCGCCAGCAGCGGCGGGGGGATCTCCTATGGCTACACCTTC
cdr3_aa: CASSGGGISYGYTF

d_call: TRBD2
clone_size: NA
j_call: TRBJ2-1
v_call: TRBV7-2
cdr3_nt: TGTGCCAACTCGCGGGGGGGCGGCTACAATGAGCAGTTCTTC
cdr3_aa: CANSRGGGYNEQFF

d_call: TRBD2
clone_size: NA
j_call: TRBJ2-3
v_call: TRBV11-3
cdr3_nt: TGTGCCAGCAGCCTCGGGGGGAGCCCAGATACGCAGTATTTT
cdr3_aa: CASSLGGSPDTQYF

d_call: NA
clone_size: NA
j_call: TRBJ2-7
v_call: TRBV28
cdr3_nt: TGTGCCAGCAGTTTATTTTCGACGGGCTCCTACGAGCAGTACTTC
cdr3_aa: CASSLFSTGSYEQYF

d_call: TRBD1
clone_size: NA
j_call: TRBJ1-6
v_call: TRBV19
cdr3_nt: TGTGCCAGTAGACGACGGACAGGCCATAATTCACCCCTCCACTTT
cdr3_aa: CASRRRTGHNSPLHF

d_call: NA
clone_size: once
j_call: TRBJ2-7
v_call: TRBV25-1
cdr3_nt: TGTGCCAGCAGGGGCTACGGGGAAAAGGGATCCTACGAGCAGTACTTC
cdr3_aa: CASRGYGEKGSYEQYF

d_call: NA
clone_size: NA
j_call: TRBJ1-1
v_call: TRBV7-9
cdr3_nt: TGTGCCAGCAGCTTCAACTCCGGGGGGACTGAAGCTTTCTTT
cdr3_aa: CASSFNSGGTEAFF

d_call: TRBD1
clone_size: NA
j_call: TRBJ1-1
v_call: TRBV27
cdr3_nt: TGTGCCAGCAGTCACCGGGACAGGAGCTCCCTCCACCCTCCCGTTCCGCTCACTGAAGCTTTCTTT
cdr3_aa: CASSHRDRSSLHPPVPLTEAFF

d_call: TRBD1
clone_size: NA
j_call: TRBJ2-7
v_call: TRBV18
cdr3_nt: TGTGCCAGCTCACCGGACAGGGACGCCTACGAGCAGTACTTC
cdr3_aa: CASSPDRDAYEQYF

d_call: NA
clone_size: NA
j_call: TRBJ2-3
v_call: TRBV7-2
cdr3_nt: TGTGCCAGCAGCTTACTAGCAGGTAGCACAGATACGCAGTATTTT
cdr3_aa: CASSLLAGSTDTQYF

d_call: TRBD1
clone_size: NA
j_call: TRBJ1-1
v_call: TRBV6-6
cdr3_nt: TGTGCCAGCAGCCGGAACAGGGGGAGCACTGAAGCTTTCTTT
cdr3_aa: CASSRNRGSTEAFF

d_call: TRBD2
clone_size: NA
j_call: TRBJ2-1
v_call: TRBV5-1
cdr3_nt: TGCGCCAGCAGCTGGGGGACTAGCGGGGCCCTCAGAGAGCAGTTCTTC
cdr3_aa: CASSWGTSGALREQFF

d_call: NA
clone_size: NA
j_call: TRBJ2-2
v_call: TRBV3-1/TRBV3-2
cdr3_nt: TGTGCCAGCAGCCACTTAGTTATTGGCACCGGGGAGCTGTTTTTT
cdr3_aa: CASSHLVIGTGELFF

d_call: TRBD2
clone_size: NA
j_call: TRBJ2-5
v_call: TRBV24-1
cdr3_nt: TGTGCCACCAGTGATGATAGCGGGGTCCAGTACTTC
cdr3_aa: CATSDDSGVQYF

d_call: NA
clone_size: NA
j_call: TRBJ1-1
v_call: TRBV19
cdr3_nt: TGTGCCAGCGGGGTGAACACTGAAGCTTTCTTT
cdr3_aa: CASGVNTEAFF

d_call: NA
clone_size: NA
j_call: TRBJ1-1
v_call: TRBV18
cdr3_nt: TGTGCCAGCTCACCCGACACTGCTGAAGCTTTCTTT
cdr3_aa: CASSPDTAEAFF

d_call: TRBD1
clone_size: NA
j_call: TRBJ2-1
v_call: TRBV11-3
cdr3_nt: TGTGCCAGCAGCTCTAGACAGGGGACCTACAATGAGCAGTTCTTC
cdr3_aa: CASSSRQGTYNEQFF

d_call: TRBD1
clone_size: once
j_call: TRBJ2-4
v_call: TRBV29-1
cdr3_nt: TGCAGCGGGCTCACAGGGGGCGGAAACATTCAGTACTTC
cdr3_aa: CSGLTGGGNIQYF

d_call: NA
clone_size: once
j_call: TRBJ2-7
v_call: TRBV6-2/TRBV6-3
cdr3_nt: TGTGCCAGCAGTTATTATCACTACGGCAACGAGCAGTACTTC
cdr3_aa: CASSYYHYGNEQYF

d_call: TRBD1
clone_size: many
j_call: TRBJ2-3
v_call: TRBV2
cdr3_nt: TGTGCCAGCAGTGAGACAGGGATAAGCACAGATACGCAGTATTTT
cdr3_aa: CASSETGISTDTQYF

d_call: NA
clone_size: NA
j_call: TRBJ2-3
v_call: TRBV12-3/TRBV12-4
cdr3_nt: TGTGCCAGCACACAGGGGAGGACAGATACGCAGTATTTT
cdr3_aa: CASTQGRTDTQYF

d_call: NA
clone_size: NA
j_call: TRBJ1-2
v_call: TRBV19
cdr3_nt: TGTGCCAGTAGCCCCGGGGGGGGATGGGATTGGAATGGCTACACCTTC
cdr3_aa: CASSPGGGWDWNGYTF

d_call: TRBD1
clone_size: NA
j_call: TRBJ2-7
v_call: TRBV4-1
cdr3_nt: TGCGCCAGCAGCCAAGATGACAGGGACTCCTACGAGCAGTACTTC
cdr3_aa: CASSQDDRDSYEQYF

d_call: TRBD2
clone_size: NA
j_call: TRBJ2-2
v_call: TRBV3-1/TRBV3-2
cdr3_nt: TGTGCCAGCAGCCCCAGGACTAGGAACACCGGGGAGCTGTTTTTT
cdr3_aa: CASSPRTRNTGELFF

d_call: TRBD1
clone_size: NA
j_call: TRBJ2-3
v_call: TRBV5-4
cdr3_nt: TGTGCCAGCAGCTCCCGGACAGGGCCAACAGATACGCAGTATTTT
cdr3_aa: CASSSRTGPTDTQYF

d_call: TRBD2
clone_size: once
j_call: TRBJ2-1
v_call: TRBV7-2
cdr3_nt: TGTGCCAGCAGCTTAGATTCCGCACTAGCGGGAGGCCGATCGCAGTTCTTC
cdr3_aa: CASSLDSALAGGRSQFF

d_call: NA
clone_size: NA
j_call: TRBJ2-1
v_call: TRBV12-3/TRBV12-4
cdr3_nt: TGTGCCAGCAGGACGTCAGGTATTAATGAGCAGTTCTTC
cdr3_aa: CASRTSGINEQFF

d_call: NA
clone_size: NA
j_call: TRBJ2-7
v_call: TRBV7-9
cdr3_nt: TGTGCCAGCAACGAGGACGTTGGGAGCTCCTACGAGCAGTACTTC
cdr3_aa: CASNEDVGSSYEQYF

d_call: NA
clone_size: NA
j_call: TRBJ2-5
v_call: TRBV5-4
cdr3_nt: TGTGCCAGCAGCGAGCTGGGACAAACCCAAGAGACCCAGTACTTC
cdr3_aa: CASSELGQTQETQYF

d_call: TRBD1
clone_size: NA
j_call: TRBJ2-2
v_call: TRBV18
cdr3_nt: TGTGCCAGCTCCAGAGGACAGGCGAACACCGGGGAGCTGTTTTTT
cdr3_aa: CASSRGQANTGELFF

d_call: TRBD1
clone_size: NA
j_call: TRBJ1-2
v_call: TRBV3-1/TRBV3-2
cdr3_nt: TGTGCCAGCAGCCATTGGGGACAGGGGGCCTATGGCTACACCTTC
cdr3_aa: CASSHWGQGAYGYTF

d_call: NA
clone_size: few
j_call: TRBJ2-7
v_call: TRBV6-2/TRBV6-3
cdr3_nt: TGTGCCAGCAGTCGTACAGGAATGCGCTACGAGCAGTACTTC
cdr3_aa: CASSRTGMRYEQYF

d_call: TRBD2
clone_size: NA
j_call: TRBJ2-1
v_call: TRBV6-5
cdr3_nt: TGTGCCAGCAGTACGTTAGCGGGGGCCTACAATGAGCAGTTCTTC
cdr3_aa: CASSTLAGAYNEQFF

d_call: TRBD2
clone_size: few
j_call: TRBJ2-2
v_call: TRBV7-8
cdr3_nt: TGTGCCAGCAGCCTACATACTAGCGGACCGAACACCGGGGAGCTGTTTTTT
cdr3_aa: CASSLHTSGPNTGELFF

d_call: NA
clone_size: NA
j_call: TRBJ2-2
v_call: TRBV12-5
cdr3_nt: TGTGCTAGTGTGGTAGGGGGGAACACCGGGGAGCTGTTTTTT
cdr3_aa: CASVVGGNTGELFF

d_call: NA
clone_size: NA
j_call: TRBJ2-7
v_call: TRBV19
cdr3_nt: TGTGCCAGTAGAGACGGCGGGGCTTCAAACTACGAGCAGTACTTC
cdr3_aa: CASRDGGASNYEQYF

d_call: TRBD1
clone_size: NA
j_call: TRBJ1-2
v_call: TRBV29-1
cdr3_nt: TGCAGCGTTGTAATCGTAGTTAGGGACAGCAATTCTGGCTACACCTTC
cdr3_aa: CSVVIVVRDSNSGYTF

d_call: TRBD1
clone_size: NA
j_call: TRBJ1-1
v_call: TRBV5-1
cdr3_nt: TGCGCCAGCAGCTCCTCGGACAGGGAAAGCACTGAAGCTTTCTTT
cdr3_aa: CASSSSDRESTEAFF

d_call: TRBD2
clone_size: NA
j_call: TRBJ2-7
v_call: TRBV2
cdr3_nt: TGTGCCAGCAGTGAAGGGAGCGGGAGGCCTCTCGAGCAGTACTTC
cdr3_aa: CASSEGSGRPLEQYF

d_call: TRBD1
clone_size: NA
j_call: TRBJ1-4
v_call: TRBV27
cdr3_nt: TGTGCCAGCAGTTTAACAGGGGGCAGGACTAATGAAAAACTGTTTTTT
cdr3_aa: CASSLTGGRTNEKLFF

d_call: TRBD2
clone_size: NA
j_call: TRBJ2-1
v_call: TRBV28
cdr3_nt: TGTGCCAGCAGCCCCCCCGGGACTAGGTTCGATGAGCAGTTCTTC
cdr3_aa: CASSPPGTRFDEQFF